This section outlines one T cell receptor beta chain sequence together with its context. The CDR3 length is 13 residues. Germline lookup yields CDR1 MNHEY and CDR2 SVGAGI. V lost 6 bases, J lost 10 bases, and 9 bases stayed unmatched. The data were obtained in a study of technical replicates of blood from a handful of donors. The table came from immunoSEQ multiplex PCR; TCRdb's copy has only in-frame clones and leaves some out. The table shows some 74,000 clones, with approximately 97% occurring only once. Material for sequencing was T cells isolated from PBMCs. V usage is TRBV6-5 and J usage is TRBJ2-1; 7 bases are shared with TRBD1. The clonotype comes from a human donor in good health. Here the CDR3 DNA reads TGTGCCAGCAGGTACAGGTGGGACAGAGAGCAGTTCTTC. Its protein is CASRYRWDREQFF.